The clone carrying this TCR beta chain was observed at least ten times. The antigen is not known. Each single cDNA molecule received a unique molecular identifier. TCRdb reanalysed the 5' RACE reads using MiXCR and keeps one entry per CDR3 protein. The sample consists of 50,000 or so distinct CDR3 sequences, 3.5% to 5% of them appearing once. The data stem from a study of early T cells in non-severe SARS-CoV-2 infection. Study conclusions and caveats: Matching against VDJdb likely underestimated virus-specific expansions, favoring anti-spike CD8.

V lost 6 bases to trimming and J lost 8 bases, with 16 bases between them. This CDR3 comprises 13 residues. Per germline, CDR1 DFQATT and CDR2 SNEGSKA (reference sequence). The rearrangement links TRBV20-1 to TRBJ1-4; no firm D call. The TCR was taken from an adult who was a healthcare worker with PCR-confirmed SARS-CoV-2 infection or an uninfected control (not recorded which). The sequencing sample was made of whole blood. CDR3 sequence reads: CSAPGVNREKLFF. In nucleotides, the CDR3 is TGCAGTGCACCTGGGGTGAACAGAGAAAAACTGTTTTTT.